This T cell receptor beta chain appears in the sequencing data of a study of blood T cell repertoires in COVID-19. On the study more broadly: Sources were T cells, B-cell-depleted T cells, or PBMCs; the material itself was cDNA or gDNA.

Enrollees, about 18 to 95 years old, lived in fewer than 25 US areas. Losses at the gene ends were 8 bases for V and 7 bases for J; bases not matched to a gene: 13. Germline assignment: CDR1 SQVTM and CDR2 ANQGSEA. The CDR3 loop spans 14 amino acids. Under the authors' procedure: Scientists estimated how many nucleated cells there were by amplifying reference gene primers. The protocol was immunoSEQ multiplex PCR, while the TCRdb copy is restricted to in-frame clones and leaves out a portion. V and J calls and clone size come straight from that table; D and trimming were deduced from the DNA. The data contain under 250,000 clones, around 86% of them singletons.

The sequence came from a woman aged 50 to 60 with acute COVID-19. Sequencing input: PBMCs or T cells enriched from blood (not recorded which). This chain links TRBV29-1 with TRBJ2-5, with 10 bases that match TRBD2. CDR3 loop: CSLETSGGAGTQYF. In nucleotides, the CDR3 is TGCAGCCTGGAGACGAGCGGGGGGGCCGGGACCCAGTACTTC. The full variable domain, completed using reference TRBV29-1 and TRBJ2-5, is SAVISQKPSRDICQRGTSLTIQCQVDSQVTMMFWYRQQPGQSLTLIATANQGSEATYESGFVIDKFPISRPNLTFSTLTVSNMSPEDSSIYLCSLETSGGAGTQYFGPGTRLLVL.